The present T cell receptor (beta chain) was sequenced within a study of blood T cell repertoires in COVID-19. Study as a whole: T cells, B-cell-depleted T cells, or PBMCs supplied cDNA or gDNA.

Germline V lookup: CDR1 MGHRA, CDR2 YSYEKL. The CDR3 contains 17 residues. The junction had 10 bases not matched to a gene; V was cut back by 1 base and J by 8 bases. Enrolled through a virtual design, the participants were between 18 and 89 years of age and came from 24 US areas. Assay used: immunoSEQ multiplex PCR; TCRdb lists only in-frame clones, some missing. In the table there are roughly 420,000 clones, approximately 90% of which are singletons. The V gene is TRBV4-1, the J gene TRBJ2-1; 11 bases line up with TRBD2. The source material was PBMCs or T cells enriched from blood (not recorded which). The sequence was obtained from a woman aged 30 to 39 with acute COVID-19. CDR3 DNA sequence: TGCGCCAGCAGCCAAGCCCCAACTAGCGGGGGTATGGATGAGCAGTTCTTC. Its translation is CASSQAPTSGGMDEQFF.